This T cell receptor (beta chain) is from a study of control samples from healthy donors and cancer patients. TCRdb's copy holds only in-frame clones and misses some; the assay was immunoSEQ multiplex PCR. In the table there are 100,000 to 150,000 clones, 89% of which are singletons. The CDR3 is made up of 14 amino acids. Germline CDR1 reads MNHNY; CDR2 reads SVGAGI (reference sequence). V lost 8 bases and J lost 0, with 13 bases in between. The receptor was derived from a man aged 45-65 years in good health. The chain links TRBV6-6 to TRBJ1-2, with D maybe TRBD1 (5 bases). The sample taken for sequencing was blood. CDR3 sequence reads: CASSAGLANYGYTF. The DNA for the CDR3 is TGTGCCAGCTCCGCAGGGTTAGCTAACTATGGCTACACCTTC.